These T cell receptor beta chains were read from a single sample in a study of T cell repertoires in cytomegalovirus infection. Their target antigens are unknown. TCRdb called the reads again in MiXCR, with one record for every CDR3 protein. The sample has around 800,000 distinct CDR3 sequences; approximately 29% are singletons. Here the sequenced sample was cultured CD8+ T cells from PBMCs, taken from culture after CMV antigen stimulation. Receptors originate from a human donor in good health (CMV status not recorded). Some clones in this sample may be carry-over from other donors' samples. The CDR3 runs from the conserved cysteine through the conserved F or W. Fields, in order: D gene, CDR3 length, clone size, V gene, J gene, CDR3 protein, CDR3 DNA. D genes are given only for firm matches. Size is omitted from some rows. Given values are once, few, many or a class for expanded clones.

D: .
length: 15
size: .
V: TRBV4-1
J: TRBJ2-3
CDR3: CASSPRPGPTDTQYF
DNA: TGCGCCAGCAGCCCTCGACCGGGACCCACAGATACGCAGTATTTT

D: .
length: 15
size: few
V: TRBV7-2
J: TRBJ2-5
CDR3: CASSLRTGIRETQYF
DNA: TGTGCCAGCAGCTTAAGAACAGGGATCCGAGAGACCCAGTACTTC

D: .
length: 15
size: .
V: TRBV2
J: TRBJ2-6
CDR3: CASSDEHSGANVLTF
DNA: TGTGCCAGCAGTGACGAACACTCTGGGGCCAACGTCCTGACTTTC

D: TRBD1
length: 10
size: .
V: TRBV29-1
J: TRBJ1-1
CDR3: CSVNRGEAFF
DNA: TGCAGCGTTAACAGGGGGGAGGCTTTCTTT

D: TRBD2
length: 15
size: few
V: TRBV12-3/TRBV12-4
J: TRBJ2-1
CDR3: CASSLGLAGVDEQFF
DNA: TGTGCCAGCAGTTTAGGACTAGCGGGGGTAGATGAGCAGTTCTTC

D: TRBD1
length: 15
size: few
V: TRBV29-1
J: TRBJ2-5
CDR3: CSVEGSQGARETQYF
DNA: TGCAGCGTTGAAGGGTCTCAGGGGGCTCGGGAGACCCAGTACTTC

D: .
length: 13
size: .
V: TRBV23-1
J: TRBJ2-2
CDR3: CASSQSMSGELFF
DNA: TGCGCCAGCAGTCAATCGATGAGCGGGGAGCTGTTTTTT

D: .
length: 13
size: few
V: TRBV7-9
J: TRBJ1-1
CDR3: CASSFVTRGEAFF
DNA: TGTGCCAGCAGCTTCGTGACTAGAGGAGAAGCTTTCTTT

D: .
length: 15
size: many
V: TRBV7-6
J: TRBJ2-2
CDR3: CASSLGGEATGELFF
DNA: TGTGCCAGCAGCTTAGGTGGGGAGGCAACCGGGGAGCTGTTTTTT

D: .
length: 14
size: many
V: TRBV7-2
J: TRBJ1-4
CDR3: CASSLGQSNEKLFF
DNA: TGTGCCAGCAGCTTGGGACAAAGTAATGAAAAACTGTTTTTT

D: TRBD1
length: 19
size: many
V: TRBV7-2
J: TRBJ2-3
CDR3: CASSFPGQGPEEDTDTQYF
DNA: TGTGCCAGCAGCTTTCCCGGACAGGGCCCAGAAGAAGACACAGATACGCAGTATTTT

D: TRBD2
length: 15
size: few
V: TRBV15
J: TRBJ2-3
CDR3: CATSRELAVTDTQYF
DNA: TGTGCCACCAGCAGAGAACTAGCGGTCACAGATACGCAGTATTTT

D: .
length: 16
size: many
V: TRBV7-2
J: TRBJ2-7
CDR3: CASSLAGAFPSYEQYF
DNA: TGTGCCAGCAGCTTAGCGGGTGCTTTTCCGTCCTACGAGCAGTACTTC

D: .
length: 13
size: .
V: TRBV6-5
J: TRBJ2-2
CDR3: CASSYFREGELFF
DNA: TGTGCCAGCAGTTACTTTAGGGAGGGGGAGCTGTTTTTT

D: TRBD1
length: 16
size: few
V: TRBV5-1
J: TRBJ1-1
CDR3: CASSFLIGTGDTEAFF
DNA: TGCGCCAGCAGCTTTTTAATTGGGACAGGGGACACTGAAGCTTTCTTT

D: .
length: 17
size: few
V: TRBV28
J: TRBJ1-2
CDR3: CASSPTFLDGGLRGYTF
DNA: TGTGCCAGCAGTCCTACTTTTCTCGACGGAGGCCTGAGGGGCTACACCTTC

D: .
length: 15
size: many
V: TRBV7-2
J: TRBJ1-3
CDR3: CASSSLQGSGNTIYF
DNA: TGTGCCAGCAGCTCCCTCCAGGGTTCTGGAAACACCATATATTTT

D: TRBD2
length: 15
size: few
V: TRBV11-2
J: TRBJ2-1
CDR3: CASSYLAGDYNEQFF
DNA: TGTGCCAGCAGCTATCTAGCGGGGGACTACAATGAGCAGTTCTTC

D: TRBD1
length: 15
size: .
V: TRBV5-1
J: TRBJ1-4
CDR3: CASMTGTIGDEKLFF
DNA: TGCGCCAGCATGACAGGGACGATAGGGGATGAAAAACTGTTTTTT

D: .
length: 14
size: few
V: TRBV23-1
J: TRBJ2-2
CDR3: CATVGPSWTGELFF
DNA: TGCGCCACAGTCGGGCCTAGCTGGACCGGGGAGCTGTTTTTT

D: .
length: 16
size: .
V: TRBV7-6
J: TRBJ2-2
CDR3: CASSLPTAGLGGELFF
DNA: TGTGCCAGCAGCTTACCTACTGCGGGGCTTGGCGGGGAGCTGTTTTTT

D: TRBD2
length: 21
size: many
V: TRBV3-1
J: TRBJ2-1
CDR3: CASSQDLWLAGGPQLYNEQFF
DNA: TGTGCCAGCAGCCAAGATCTGTGGCTAGCGGGGGGTCCTCAACTCTACAATGAGCAGTTCTTC

D: .
length: 12
size: few
V: TRBV19
J: TRBJ1-1
CDR3: CATRELSTEAFF
DNA: TGTGCCACCCGGGAGCTGAGCACTGAAGCTTTCTTT

D: TRBD1
length: 17
size: few
V: TRBV7-8
J: TRBJ2-2
CDR3: CASSSPSTGPGTGELFF
DNA: TGTGCCAGCAGCTCCCCCTCGACAGGGCCCGGTACCGGGGAGCTGTTTTTT

D: .
length: 14
size: .
V: TRBV27
J: TRBJ1-1
CDR3: CASASGGANTEAFF
DNA: TGTGCCAGCGCCTCGGGAGGGGCGAACACTGAAGCTTTCTTT

D: .
length: 14
size: .
V: TRBV15
J: TRBJ2-1
CDR3: CATSSPSSYNEQFF
DNA: TGTGCCACCAGCAGTCCCAGCTCCTACAATGAGCAGTTCTTC

D: .
length: 13
size: many
V: TRBV5-4
J: TRBJ2-1
CDR3: CASSWGNSGEQFF
DNA: TGTGCCAGCAGCTGGGGGAACTCAGGGGAGCAGTTCTTC

D: TRBD1
length: 19
size: few
V: TRBV7-2
J: TRBJ1-6
CDR3: CASGFHGQGESIYNSPLHF
DNA: TGTGCCAGCGGCTTTCACGGACAGGGCGAATCGATCTATAATTCACCCCTCCACTTT

D: TRBD2
length: 15
size: .
V: TRBV27
J: TRBJ2-1
CDR3: CASSRGLAGVNEQFF
DNA: TGTGCCAGCAGTAGGGGACTAGCGGGGGTGAATGAGCAGTTCTTC

D: .
length: 15
size: few
V: TRBV14
J: TRBJ2-2
CDR3: CASSQDPGNTGELFF
DNA: TGTGCCAGCAGCCAAGATCCTGGAAACACCGGGGAGCTGTTTTTT

D: TRBD1
length: 15
size: many
V: TRBV20-1
J: TRBJ1-6
CDR3: CSATQGAARKKPLHF
DNA: TGCAGTGCAACTCAGGGGGCGGCCCGCAAAAAACCCCTCCACTTT

D: .
length: 14
size: .
V: TRBV7-8
J: TRBJ1-4
CDR3: CASSLRVFAEKLFF
DNA: TGTGCCAGCAGCTTAAGGGTCTTTGCTGAAAAACTGTTTTTT

D: TRBD2
length: 15
size: few
V: TRBV4-1
J: TRBJ2-1
CDR3: CASSQVGGSGNEQFF
DNA: TGCGCCAGCAGCCAAGTCGGGGGGTCTGGCAATGAGCAGTTCTTC

D: .
length: 15
size: few
V: TRBV5-1
J: TRBJ2-1
CDR3: CASSSSEGGIDEQFF
DNA: TGCGCCAGCAGTTCTTCAGAGGGGGGGATAGATGAGCAGTTCTTC

D: TRBD1
length: 16
size: .
V: TRBV12-3/TRBV12-4
J: TRBJ2-7
CDR3: CASSFRAGTVTYEQYF
DNA: TGTGCCAGCAGTTTTAGGGCCGGGACAGTGACCTACGAGCAGTACTTC

D: .
length: 12
size: few
V: TRBV29-1
J: TRBJ1-1
CDR3: CSVGGGNTEAFF
DNA: TGCAGCGTTGGGGGGGGGAACACTGAAGCTTTCTTT

D: .
length: 12
size: .
V: TRBV20-1
J: TRBJ2-1
CDR3: CSARWPGIEQFF
DNA: TGCAGTGCTAGATGGCCGGGTATTGAGCAGTTCTTC

D: TRBD2
length: 18
size: .
V: TRBV5-5
J: TRBJ2-1
CDR3: CASSLDEVAGGPYNEQFF
DNA: TGTGCCAGCAGCTTGGATGAGGTAGCGGGGGGTCCCTACAATGAGCAGTTCTTC

D: TRBD2
length: 17
size: few
V: TRBV7-6
J: TRBJ2-1
CDR3: CASSLPYLAGGQNEQFF
DNA: TGTGCCAGCAGCTTACCCTATCTCGCGGGGGGGCAGAATGAGCAGTTCTTC

D: TRBD1
length: 16
size: .
V: TRBV7-6
J: TRBJ2-5
CDR3: CASSQYGTGGEETQYF
DNA: TGTGCCAGCAGCCAATACGGGACAGGGGGTGAAGAGACCCAGTACTTC

D: .
length: 13
size: few
V: TRBV12-3/TRBV12-4
J: TRBJ1-1
CDR3: CASSHTGHTEAFF
DNA: TGTGCCAGCAGTCATACAGGGCACACTGAAGCTTTCTTT

D: TRBD1
length: 15
size: .
V: TRBV10-3
J: TRBJ2-1
CDR3: CAISDSRQGGNEQFF
DNA: TGTGCCATCAGTGATTCTCGACAGGGGGGAAATGAGCAGTTCTTC

D: .
length: 16
size: .
V: TRBV28
J: TRBJ2-3
CDR3: CASSFHGVYGTDTQYF
DNA: TGTGCCAGCAGTTTCCACGGGGTGTATGGTACAGATACGCAGTATTTT

D: .
length: 12
size: .
V: TRBV10-3
J: TRBJ1-4
CDR3: CASMAGDEKLFF
DNA: TGTGCCAGCATGGCAGGGGATGAAAAACTGTTTTTT

D: .
length: 12
size: .
V: TRBV10-3
J: TRBJ2-7
CDR3: CAISDSRDEQYF
DNA: TGTGCCATCAGCGACTCACGGGACGAGCAGTACTTC

D: .
length: 18
size: many
V: TRBV7-2
J: TRBJ1-4
CDR3: CASSPLGTQSGHNEKLFF
DNA: TGTGCCAGCAGCCCTCTCGGGACGCAAAGCGGGCATAATGAAAAACTGTTTTTT

D: TRBD2
length: 16
size: few
V: TRBV9
J: TRBJ2-3
CDR3: CASSEGLAVYTDTQYF
DNA: TGTGCCAGCAGCGAGGGGCTAGCGGTTTACACAGATACGCAGTATTTT

D: .
length: 12
size: few
V: TRBV4-1
J: TRBJ1-1
CDR3: CASSQDGYRGKF
DNA: TGCGCCAGCAGCCAAGATGGCTACCGGGGCAAATTT

D: .
length: 15
size: .
V: TRBV6-5
J: TRBJ2-7
CDR3: CASSLGEGGIYEQYF
DNA: TGTGCCAGCAGTCTTGGAGAAGGGGGGATCTACGAGCAGTACTTC

D: .
length: 12
size: few
V: TRBV9
J: TRBJ1-2
CDR3: CASSAGIYGYTF
DNA: TGTGCCAGCAGCGCGGGGATATATGGCTACACCTTC

D: TRBD1
length: 14
size: many
V: TRBV7-2
J: TRBJ1-3
CDR3: CASSFLGGGNTIYF
DNA: TGTGCCAGCAGCTTCTTAGGGGGCGGAAACACCATATATTTT

D: .
length: 12
size: many
V: TRBV7-2
J: TRBJ2-7
CDR3: CASSFPTYEQYF
DNA: TGTGCCAGCAGCTTTCCAACCTACGAGCAGTACTTC

D: .
length: 13
size: few
V: TRBV7-3
J: TRBJ2-1
CDR3: CASSLGGWDEQFF
DNA: TGTGCCAGCAGCTTAGGGGGATGGGATGAGCAGTTCTTC

D: TRBD1
length: 11
size: .
V: TRBV20-1
J: TRBJ1-4
CDR3: CSASPPGTGVF
DNA: TGCAGTGCTAGTCCACCGGGGACAGGGGTATTT